This entry lists 32 T cell receptor beta chains sequenced from one sample in a study of cytomegalovirus exposure and HLA in healthy donors. Primers included in the PCR were 60 Vbeta and 13 Jbeta primers. TCRdb's copy holds only in-frame clones and misses some; the assay was immunoSEQ multiplex PCR. Among about 210,000 clones listed, roughly 87% were seen once. The sample taken for sequencing was PBMCs. The receptors come from a man aged 35 to 55 in good health and CMV-seropositive.

CDR3 residues: CASSPLTGGDTQYF. The CDR3 DNA is TGCGCCAGCAGCCCACTGACAGGGGGAGATACGCAGTATTTT. V usage is TRBV5-1 and J usage is TRBJ2-3, with 9 positions matching TRBD1. The junction had 5 bases not matched to a gene; V was cut back by 4 bases and J by 5 bases. Germline loops: CDR1 SGHRS, CDR2 YFSETQ. This CDR3 has 14 amino acids.

The chain recombines TRBV7-9 with TRBJ2-1; D perhaps matches TRBD1 (5 bases). Trimming stripped 4 bases from V and 4 bases from J, with 23 bases between. Germline V gives CDR1 SEHNR, CDR2 FQNEAQ (reference sequence). The CDR3 loop spans 18 amino acids. CDR3 nucleotide sequence: TGTGCCAGCAGCTCCCTGGTTGACAGTAAACCCCCTTACAATGAGCAGTTCTTC. It encodes CASSSLVDSKPPYNEQFF.

This sequence joins TRBV28 and TRBJ2-7; D call uncertain. The CDR3 runs to 13 residues. CDR1 MDHEN and CDR2 SYDVKM come from the germline V gene. The ends were cut back, 7 bases at V and 7 bases at J, with 17 bases in the middle. CDR3 in amino acids: CASTTADMREQYV. The CDR3, as DNA: TGTGCCAGCACAACCGCCGATATGAGGGAGCAGTACGTC.

The chain combines TRBV28 with TRBJ2-7, with D perhaps matching TRBD1 (6 bases). CDR1 and CDR2 (germline): MDHEN, SYDVKM. V was cut by 8 bases and J by 6 bases, with 17 bases left in between. The CDR3 is 13 residues long. The CDR3 spells CASAQGGEVEQYV. CDR3 nucleotide sequence: TGTGCCAGCGCACAAGGGGGAGAGGTCGAGCAGTACGTC.

The chain carries TRBV7-9 and TRBJ1-2; 7 bases agree with TRBD1. Germline loops: CDR1 SEHNR, CDR2 FQNEAQ (reference sequence). V gave up 5 bases and J gave up 4 bases; unmatched junction bases: 7. The CDR3 extends over 14 amino acids. The CDR3 loop reads CASSSRDSVYGYTF. The DNA for the CDR3 is TGTGCCAGCAGCAGCCGGGACAGCGTCTATGGCTACACCTTC.

In its sample, this clone was seen once. V usage is TRBV18 and J usage is TRBJ2-7; weak D call: TRBD2 (5 bases). V gave up 4 bases and J gave up 6 bases, with 13 bases separating them. Germline CDR1 is KGHSH and CDR2 is LQKENI. The CDR3 length is 13 residues. The CDR3 DNA reads as TGTGCCAGCTCACTATCGGACTTTTTCGAGCAGTACGTC. Amino acids: CASSLSDFFEQYV.

The rearrangement uses TRBV5-6 and TRBJ1-1, with D possibly matching TRBD1 (5 bases). V lost 7 bases and J 0 bases, leaving 19 bases between the germline ends. CDR1 SGHDT and CDR2 YYEEEE come from the germline V gene. This CDR3 comprises 16 residues. The CDR3 region has the DNA TGTGCCAGCTTGCCTGTCGGAAGGGGCATGAACACTGAAGCTTTCTTT. Translation: CASLPVGRGMNTEAFF.

V usage is TRBV6-1 and J usage is TRBJ2-7; a weak D match, TRBD1 (6 bases). Deletions cut 6 bases from V and 4 bases from J, with 16 bases between. Germline assignment: CDR1 MNHNS and CDR2 SASEGT. This CDR3 is built from 14 residues. The CDR3 nucleotides read TGTGCCAGCAGCTCTCAGGGGCAGGAATACGAGCAGTACGTC. Translated: CASSSQGQEYEQYV.

The chain joins TRBV27 to TRBJ1-1; 8 nucleotides line up with TRBD1. Germline-derived CDR1 and CDR2 are MNHEY and SMNVEV (reference sequence). The CDR3 has 16 residues. V lost 7 bases and J lost 3; bases outside the gene matches: 13. The CDR3 protein is CASKYAGGFQDTEAFF. The DNA for the CDR3 is TGTGCCAGCAAATATGCAGGGGGCTTTCAGGACACTGAAGCTTTCTTT.

V gene TRBV7-6 combines with J gene TRBJ1-4; D uncertain. This CDR3 region has 13 residues. The germline V gene encodes CDR1 SGHVS and CDR2 FNYEAQ. The germline V and J ends were trimmed by 5 bases and 13 bases, with 17 bases remaining between them. The DNA of the CDR3 is TGTGCCAGCAGCACTCGTGGGTCATCGGGACTGTTTTTT. Translated: CASSTRGSSGLFF.

This clone has only one observation. J is TRBJ2-1 and V is TRBV5-1; 12 bases map to TRBD2. CDR3 length equals 16 residues. V lost 5 bases to trimming and J lost 0 bases; unmatched junction nucleotides: 3. In germline, CDR1 is SGHRS, CDR2 YFSETQ. In DNA, the CDR3 is TGCGCCAGCAGGAAGACTAGCGGGAGCTCCTACAATGAGCAGTTCTTC. The encoded protein is CASRKTSGSSYNEQFF.

This chain uses TRBV23-1 with TRBJ2-7; 10 nucleotides match TRBD1. TRBV23-1 is marked as an open reading frame, function uncertain. The CDR3 consists of 20 residues. With V trimmed by 2 bases and J by 3 bases, 19 bases remained unmatched. CDR3 loop: CASSQPPRDRGSNSRYEQYV. CDR3 in DNA: TGCGCCAGCAGTCAACCACCCCGGGACAGGGGCTCAAACTCCCGCTACGAGCAGTACGTC.

The genes are TRBV7-9 and TRBJ2-5; 7 nucleotides match TRBD1. V lost 5 bases, J lost 4 bases, and 4 bases stayed unmatched. The CDR3 extends over 13 amino acids. Germline CDR1 reads SEHNR; CDR2 reads FQNEAQ (reference sequence). The CDR3 reads CASSPRTGETQYF. Written as DNA, the CDR3 is TGTGCCAGCAGCCCCCGGACAGGAGAGACCCAGTACTTC.

The rearrangement links TRBV7-2 to TRBJ1-5; the D gene is possibly TRBD1 (5 bases). The CDR3 loop spans 15 amino acids. Germline CDR1 is SGHTA and CDR2 is FQGNSA. The ends were cut back, 1 base at V and 2 bases at J, with 9 bases in the middle. CDR3 amino acids: CASSLGDRRNQPQHF. CDR3 DNA: TGTGCCAGCAGCTTAGGAGACAGACGCAATCAGCCCCAGCATTTT.

This clone turned up a few times. The chain couples TRBV5-6 to TRBJ2-7, with D possibly being TRBD1 (6 bases). The CDR3 totals 16 residues. Deletions cut 3 bases from V and 0 bases from J, with 16 bases between. CDR1 is SGHDT and CDR2 is YYEEEE in the germline V gene. CDR3 region: CASSSADTGISYEQYF. CDR3 nucleotide sequence: TGTGCCAGCAGCTCGGCCGACACAGGGATCTCCTACGAGCAGTACTTC.

The CDR3 loop is CASSQDTSQVYEQYF. CDR3 coding DNA: TGCGCCAGCAGCCAAGACACTTCCCAAGTCTACGAGCAGTACTTC. The chain couples TRBV4-1 to TRBJ2-7, with D uncertain. The ends were cut back, 0 bases at V and 3 bases at J, with 12 bases in the middle. The CDR3 spans 15 residues. The germline gives CDR1 MGHRA, CDR2 YSYEKL.

The rearrangement links TRBV5-4 to TRBJ2-1; 7 nucleotides line up with TRBD2. Germline-derived CDR1 and CDR2 are SGHNT and YYREEE (reference sequence). There are 17 residues in the CDR3. V shed 2 bases, J shed 0 bases, and the junction held 8 bases outside the gene matches. DNA for the CDR3: TGTGCCAGCAGCTTAGCGGGGTCACTTTACTCCTACAATGAGCAGTTCTTC. Translation gives CASSLAGSLYSYNEQFF.

The chain carries TRBV6-1 and TRBJ2-3; D perhaps matches TRBD2 (5 bases). Deletions cut 3 bases from V and 0 bases from J, with 7 bases between. The germline gives CDR1 MNHNS, CDR2 SASEGT. The CDR3 contains 14 residues. CDR3 DNA: TGTGCCAGCAGTGATAGCGATAGCACAGATACGCAGTATTTT. Translating it yields CASSDSDSTDTQYF.

This chain links TRBV27 with TRBJ2-7, with D possibly being TRBD1 (6 bases). This CDR3 is 14 amino acids long. Per the germline V gene, CDR1 is MNHEY and CDR2 is SMNVEV (reference sequence). The germline V and J ends were trimmed by 2 bases and 3 bases, with 11 bases remaining between them. The CDR3 DNA is TGTGCCAGCAGTTTAGGCAGGGGCCGCTACGAGCAGTACTTC. This sequence encodes CASSLGRGRYEQYF.

The rearrangement links TRBV12-5 to TRBJ1-3; 7 bases are a match to TRBD1. The CDR3 length is 16 residues. V shed 0 bases, J shed 2 bases, and the junction held 4 bases outside the gene matches. Per the germline V gene, CDR1 is LGHNT and CDR2 is FRNRAP. The CDR3 reads CASGLVLDRAGNTIYF. CDR3 nucleotides: TGTGCTAGTGGTTTGGTACTAGACAGGGCTGGAAACACCATATATTTT.

The chain employs TRBV10-1 and TRBJ2-7, with a tentative D call TRBD2 (5 bases). CDR1 is WNHNN and CDR2 is SYGVQD in the germline V gene (reference sequence). V lost 2 bases to trimming and J lost 6 bases, with 11 bases between them. The CDR3 extends over 13 amino acids. The CDR3 nucleotides are TGCGCCAGCAGTGAGGTTAAAGGGAGCGAGCAGTACTTC. Translated: CASSEVKGSEQYF.

The gene calls are TRBV9 and TRBJ2-1; 12 bases line up with TRBD2. Germline CDR1 and CDR2: SGDLS and YYNGEE. Trimming removed 0 bases from V and 1 base from J; junction bases left unmatched: 8. This CDR3 spans 19 amino acids. The CDR3 DNA is TGTGCCAGCAGCGTAGACCTAGCGGGAGGGCCAGGATCCTACAATGAGCAGTTCTTC. Translated: CASSVDLAGGPGSYNEQFF. The entire variable domain, with the rest obtained from reference TRBV9 and TRBJ2-1, is as follows: DSGVTQTPKHLITATGQRVTLRCSPRSGDLSVYWYQQSLDQGLQFLIQYYNGEERAKGNILERFSAQQFPDLHSELNLSSLELGDSALYFCASSVDLAGGPGSYNEQFFGPGTRLTVL.

This rearrangement joins TRBV6-1 to TRBJ1-5, with D perhaps matching TRBD1 (6 bases). The CDR3 has 13 amino acids. CDR1 MNHNS and CDR2 SASEGT come from the germline V gene. V was trimmed by 6 bases and J by 7 bases, leaving 13 bases between them. CDR3 in DNA: TGTGCCAGCAGCCCGACAGGTTACCAGCCCCAGCATTTT. Translating gives CASSPTGYQPQHF.

The chain couples TRBV5-4 to TRBJ1-2; 7 bases agree with TRBD1. Germline trimming cut 3 bases from V and 0 bases from J; bases unmatched to any gene: 5. This CDR3 comprises 15 residues. Germline assignment: CDR1 SGHNT and CDR2 YYREEE (reference sequence). CDR3 residues: CASSSGTDANYGYTF. The DNA of the CDR3 is TGTGCCAGCAGCTCCGGGACAGATGCTAACTATGGCTACACCTTC.

This clone was found a few times. This chain uses TRBV4-1 with TRBJ2-5; 7 bases are a match to TRBD1. TRBJ2-7 explains the end of the DNA better; the J call may be wrong. The germline gives CDR1 MGHRA, CDR2 YSYEKL. The CDR3 contains 15 residues. The DNA of the CDR3 is TGCGCCAGCAGCCCGGACAGGACGAGCTCCTACGAGCAGTACTTC. Translating it yields CASSPDRTSSYEQYF.

The V call is TRBV25-1, the J call TRBJ1-5; the match to TRBD1 covers 7 bases. Looked up from germline, CDR1 is MGHDK and CDR2 is SYGVNS. Trimming at V came to 5 bases and at J to 7 bases, leaving 5 bases not matched to a gene. The CDR3 runs 13 residues. CDR3 in amino acids: CASSSAGGQPQHF. The CDR3 DNA reads TGTGCCAGCAGTTCGGCAGGGGGACAGCCCCAGCATTTT.

V usage is TRBV15 and J usage is TRBJ2-2; 7 bases agree with TRBD1. V was pared by 5 bases and J by 2 bases, with 5 bases of the junction left unmatched. The CDR3 has 15 residues. Germline lookup yields CDR1 LNHNV and CDR2 YYDKDF (reference sequence). This CDR3 is CATSSDRLNTGELFF. The CDR3, as DNA: TGTGCCACCAGCTCGGACAGGCTTAACACCGGGGAGCTGTTTTTT. Together with reference TRBV15 and TRBJ2-2, the CDR3 gives the full variable domain: DAMVIQNPRYQVTQFGKPVTLSCSQTLNHNVMYWYQQKSSQAPKLLFHYYDKDFNNEADTPDNFQSRRPNTSFCFLDIRSPGLGDTAMYLCATSSDRLNTGELFFGEGSRLTVL.

The chain uses TRBV18 and TRBJ2-2, with D perhaps TRBD2 (5 bases). Deletions cut 3 bases from V and 8 bases from J, with 10 bases between. The CDR3 is 13 amino acids. Germline V gene sequence: CDR1 KGHSH, CDR2 LQKENI. This CDR3 is CASSPTSFGELFF. The DNA for the CDR3 is TGTGCCAGCTCACCTACTAGTTTTGGGGAGCTGTTTTTT.

The rearrangement joins TRBV4-1 to TRBJ2-7, with TRBD2 matching over 11 bases. V was clipped by 4 bases and J by 2 bases; unmatched bases: 4. From germline, CDR1 is MGHRA and CDR2 YSYEKL. This CDR3 is built from 15 residues. The CDR3 DNA reads TGCGCCAGCAGCCCACTAGCGGGAGTTCCCTACGAGCAGTACTTC. Translating it yields CASSPLAGVPYEQYF.

On this clone itself: One end of the junction fails to match germline, which may point to a read error. The DNA of the CDR3 is TGCAGTGCTAGTCGCACTGATACGCAGTATTTT. Encoded protein: CSASRTDTQYF. This chain connects TRBV20-1 to TRBJ2-3; D is unresolved. Looked up from germline, CDR1 is DFQATT and CDR2 is SNEGSKA (reference sequence). This CDR3 is 11 amino acids long.

The chain carries TRBV6-5 and TRBJ1-1; D gene unclear. Trimming took off 0 bases at V and 10 bases at J, with 12 bases between the two ends. CDR1 is MNHEY and CDR2 is SVGAGI in the germline V gene. The CDR3 runs 13 residues. This CDR3 reads CASSYSILAVAFF. DNA of the CDR3: TGTGCCAGCAGTTACTCGATCCTAGCGGTAGCTTTCTTT.

The rearrangement joins TRBV4-2 to TRBJ1-2, with 10 nucleotides matching TRBD1. Looked up from germline, CDR1 is LGHNA and CDR2 is YNFKEQ. The trim removed 5 bases at V and 5 bases at J, leaving 2 bases unmatched. The CDR3 contains 13 residues. For the CDR3, the DNA is TGTGCCAGCAGCAAGGACAGGGGGTATGGCTACACCTTC. Protein: CASSKDRGYGYTF.